This TCR beta chain comes out of a study of blood T cell repertoires in COVID-19. Libraries were prepared by immunoSEQ multiplex PCR; TCRdb keeps only in-frame clonotypes and omits some of them. The sample records tens of thousands of clones, approximately 90% being singletons. The source is a human donor in a cohort sampled during active COVID-19. The sequenced sample was peripheral blood.

Here the CDR3 reads CASSSPASGRWGGELFF. The CDR3 DNA reads as TGTGCCAGCAGTTCTCCGGCTAGCGGGAGATGGGGCGGGGAGCTGTTTTTT. The genes are TRBV2 and TRBJ2-2, with 10 bases aligning to TRBD2. After removal of 5 bases from V and 7 bases from J, the junction contained 13 bases not matched to a gene. The CDR3 extends over 17 amino acids. Germline CDR1 reads SNHLY; CDR2 reads FYNNEI.